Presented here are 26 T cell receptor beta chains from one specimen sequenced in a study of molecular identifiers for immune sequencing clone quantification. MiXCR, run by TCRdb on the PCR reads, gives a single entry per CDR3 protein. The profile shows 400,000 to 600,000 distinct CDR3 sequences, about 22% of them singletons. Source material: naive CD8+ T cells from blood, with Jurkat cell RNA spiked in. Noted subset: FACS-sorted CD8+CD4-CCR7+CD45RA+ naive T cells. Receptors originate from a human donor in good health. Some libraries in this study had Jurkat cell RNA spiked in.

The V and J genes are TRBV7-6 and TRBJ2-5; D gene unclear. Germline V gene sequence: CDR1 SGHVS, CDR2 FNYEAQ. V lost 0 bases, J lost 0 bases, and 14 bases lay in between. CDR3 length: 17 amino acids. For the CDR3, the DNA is TGTGCCAGCAGCTTAGCCGGTGTCCCCAGGTACCAAGAGACCCAGTACTTC. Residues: CASSLAGVPRYQETQYF.

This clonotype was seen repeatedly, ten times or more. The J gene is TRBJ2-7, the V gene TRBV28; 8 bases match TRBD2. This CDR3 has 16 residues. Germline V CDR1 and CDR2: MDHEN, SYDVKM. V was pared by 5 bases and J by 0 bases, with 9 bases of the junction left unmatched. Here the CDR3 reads CASSALGSGSSYEQYF. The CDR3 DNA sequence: TGTGCCAGCAGTGCCCTAGGAAGCGGGAGCTCCTACGAGCAGTACTTC.

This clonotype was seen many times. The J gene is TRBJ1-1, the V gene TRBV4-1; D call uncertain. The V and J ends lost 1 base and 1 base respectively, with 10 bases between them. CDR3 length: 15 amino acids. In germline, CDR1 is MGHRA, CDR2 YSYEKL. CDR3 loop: CASSQASPGNTEAFF. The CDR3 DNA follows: TGCGCCAGCAGCCAAGCTTCTCCAGGGAACACTGAAGCTTTCTTT.

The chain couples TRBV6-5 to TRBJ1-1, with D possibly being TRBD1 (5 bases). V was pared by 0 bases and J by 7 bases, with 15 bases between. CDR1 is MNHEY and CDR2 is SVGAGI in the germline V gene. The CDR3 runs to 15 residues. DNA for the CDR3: TGTGCCAGCAGTTACTCACGGGGGGGGTTCGGTGAAGCTTTCTTT. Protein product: CASSYSRGGFGEAFF.

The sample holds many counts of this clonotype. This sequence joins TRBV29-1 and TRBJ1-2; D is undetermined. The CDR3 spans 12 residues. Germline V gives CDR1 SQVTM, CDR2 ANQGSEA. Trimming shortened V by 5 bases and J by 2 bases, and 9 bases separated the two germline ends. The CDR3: CSVIELNYGYTF. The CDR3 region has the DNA TGCAGCGTTATTGAGTTGAACTATGGCTACACCTTC.

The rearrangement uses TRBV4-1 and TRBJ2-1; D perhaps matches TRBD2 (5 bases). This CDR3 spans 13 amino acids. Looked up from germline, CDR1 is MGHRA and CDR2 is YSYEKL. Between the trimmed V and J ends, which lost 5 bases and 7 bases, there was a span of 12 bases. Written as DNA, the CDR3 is TGCGCCAGCAGCATTAGCGAGTGGAATGAGCAGTTCTTC. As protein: CASSISEWNEQFF.

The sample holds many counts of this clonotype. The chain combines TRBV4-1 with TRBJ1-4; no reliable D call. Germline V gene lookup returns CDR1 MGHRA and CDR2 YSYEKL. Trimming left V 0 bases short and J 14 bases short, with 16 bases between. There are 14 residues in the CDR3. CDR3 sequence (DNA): TGCGCCAGCAGCCAAGATGGTCAGTCTGGATACCTGTTTTTT. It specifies CASSQDGQSGYLFF.

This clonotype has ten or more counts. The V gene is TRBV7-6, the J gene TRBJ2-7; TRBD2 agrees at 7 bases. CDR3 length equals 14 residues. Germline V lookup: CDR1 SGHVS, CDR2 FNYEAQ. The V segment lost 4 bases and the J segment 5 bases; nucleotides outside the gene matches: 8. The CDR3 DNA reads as TGTGCCAGCAGCTGGGCGGGAGTAGGGAACGAGCAGTACTTC. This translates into CASSWAGVGNEQYF.

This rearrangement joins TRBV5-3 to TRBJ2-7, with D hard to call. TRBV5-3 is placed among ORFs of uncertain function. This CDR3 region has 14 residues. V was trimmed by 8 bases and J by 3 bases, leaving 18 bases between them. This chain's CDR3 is CASSHTLDGYEQYF. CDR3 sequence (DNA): TGTGCCAGCAGCCACACGCTCGACGGCTACGAGCAGTACTTC.

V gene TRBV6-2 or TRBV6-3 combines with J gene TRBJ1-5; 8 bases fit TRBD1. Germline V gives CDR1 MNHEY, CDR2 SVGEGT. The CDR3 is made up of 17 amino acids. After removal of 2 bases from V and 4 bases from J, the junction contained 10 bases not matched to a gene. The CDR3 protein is CASSYEVSGGENQPQHF. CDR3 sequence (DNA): TGTGCCAGCAGTTACGAGGTATCAGGGGGCGAGAATCAGCCCCAGCATTTT.

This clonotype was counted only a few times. The CDR3 DNA reads TGTGCCAGCAGCCCCGCCGCGACACCAGCCAAAAACATTCAGTACTTC. It is translated as CASSPAATPAKNIQYF. The chain employs TRBV5-8 and TRBJ2-4, with unresolved D. The V and J ends lost 4 bases and 0 bases respectively, with 14 bases between them. The CDR3 sequence is 16 residues long. Germline loops: CDR1 SGHTS, CDR2 YDEGEE.

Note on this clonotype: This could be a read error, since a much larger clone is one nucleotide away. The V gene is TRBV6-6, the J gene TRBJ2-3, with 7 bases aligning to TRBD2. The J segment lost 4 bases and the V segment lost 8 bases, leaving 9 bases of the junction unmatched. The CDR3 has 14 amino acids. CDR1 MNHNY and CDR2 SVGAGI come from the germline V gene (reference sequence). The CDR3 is CASSRSGDADTQYF. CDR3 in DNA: TGTGCCAGCTCCCGAAGCGGGGACGCAGATACGCAGTATTTT.

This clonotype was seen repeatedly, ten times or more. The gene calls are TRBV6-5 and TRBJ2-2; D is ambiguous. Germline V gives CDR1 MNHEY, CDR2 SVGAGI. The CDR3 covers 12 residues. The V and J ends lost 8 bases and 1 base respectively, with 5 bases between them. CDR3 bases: TGTGCCAGCGGAGAGAACACCGGGGAGCTGTTTTTT. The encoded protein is CASGENTGELFF.

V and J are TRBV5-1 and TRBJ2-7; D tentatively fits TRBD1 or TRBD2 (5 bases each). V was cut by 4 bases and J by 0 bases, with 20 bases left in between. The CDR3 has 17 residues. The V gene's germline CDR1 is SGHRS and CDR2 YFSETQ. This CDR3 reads CASSLNPGTAFSYEQYF. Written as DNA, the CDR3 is TGCGCCAGCAGCCTCAACCCCGGGACCGCCTTCTCCTACGAGCAGTACTTC.

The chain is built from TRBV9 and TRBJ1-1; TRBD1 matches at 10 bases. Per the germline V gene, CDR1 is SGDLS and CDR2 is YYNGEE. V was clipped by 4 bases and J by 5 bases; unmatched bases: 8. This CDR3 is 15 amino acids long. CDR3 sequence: CASSSRQGAGTEAFF. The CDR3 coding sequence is TGTGCCAGCAGCTCTCGACAGGGGGCCGGGACTGAAGCTTTCTTT. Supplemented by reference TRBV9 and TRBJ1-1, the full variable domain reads DSGVTQTPKHLITATGQRVTLRCSPRSGDLSVYWYQQSLDQGLQFLIQYYNGEERAKGNILERFSAQQFPDLHSELNLSSLELGDSALYFCASSSRQGAGTEAFFGQGTRLTVV.

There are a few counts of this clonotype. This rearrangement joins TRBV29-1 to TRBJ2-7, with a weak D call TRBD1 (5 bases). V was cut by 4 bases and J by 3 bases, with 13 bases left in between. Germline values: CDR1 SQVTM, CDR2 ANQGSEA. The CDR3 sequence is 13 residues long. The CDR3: CSVGSTENYEQYF. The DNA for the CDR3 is TGCAGCGTTGGCTCGACAGAAAACTACGAGCAGTACTTC.

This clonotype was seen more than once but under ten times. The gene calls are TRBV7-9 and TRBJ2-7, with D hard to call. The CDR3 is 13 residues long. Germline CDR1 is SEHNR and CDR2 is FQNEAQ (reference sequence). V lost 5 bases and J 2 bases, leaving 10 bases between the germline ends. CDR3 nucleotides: TGTGCCAGCAGCGTCGCAAGTACCTACGAGCAGTACTTC. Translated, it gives CASSVASTYEQYF.

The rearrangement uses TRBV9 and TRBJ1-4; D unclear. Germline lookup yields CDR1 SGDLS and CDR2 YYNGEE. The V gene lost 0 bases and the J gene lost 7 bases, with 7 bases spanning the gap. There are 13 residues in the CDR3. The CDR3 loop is CASSVGGSEKLFF. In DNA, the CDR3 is TGTGCCAGCAGCGTAGGAGGGAGTGAAAAACTGTTTTTT.

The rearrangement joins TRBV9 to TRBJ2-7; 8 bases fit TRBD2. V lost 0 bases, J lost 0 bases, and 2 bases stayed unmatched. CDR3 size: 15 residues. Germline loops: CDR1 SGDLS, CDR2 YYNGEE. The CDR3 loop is CASSVAGGTSYEQYF. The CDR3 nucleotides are TGTGCCAGCAGCGTAGCGGGGGGGACCTCCTACGAGCAGTACTTC.

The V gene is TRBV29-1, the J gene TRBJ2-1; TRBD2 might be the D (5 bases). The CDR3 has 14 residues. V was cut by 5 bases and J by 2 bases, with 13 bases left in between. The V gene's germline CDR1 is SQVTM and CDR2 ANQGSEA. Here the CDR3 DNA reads TGCAGCGTTAGACGGGGAATACCCTACAATGAGCAGTTCTTC. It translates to CSVRRGIPYNEQFF.

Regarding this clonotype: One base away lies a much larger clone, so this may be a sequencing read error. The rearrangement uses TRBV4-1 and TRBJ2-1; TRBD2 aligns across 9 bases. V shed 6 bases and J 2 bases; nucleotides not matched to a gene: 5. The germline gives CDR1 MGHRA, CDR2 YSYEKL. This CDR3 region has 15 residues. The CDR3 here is CASSRASGAYNEQFF. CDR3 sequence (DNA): TGCGCCAGCAGTCGGGCTAGCGGGGCCTACAATGAGCAGTTCTTC.

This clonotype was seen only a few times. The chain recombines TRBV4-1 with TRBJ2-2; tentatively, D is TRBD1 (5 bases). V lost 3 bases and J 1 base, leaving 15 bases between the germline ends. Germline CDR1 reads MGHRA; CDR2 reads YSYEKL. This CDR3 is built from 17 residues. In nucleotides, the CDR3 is TGCGCCAGCAGCCATCCCCCTGACAGACAGAACACCGGGGAGCTGTTTTTT. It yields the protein CASSHPPDRQNTGELFF.

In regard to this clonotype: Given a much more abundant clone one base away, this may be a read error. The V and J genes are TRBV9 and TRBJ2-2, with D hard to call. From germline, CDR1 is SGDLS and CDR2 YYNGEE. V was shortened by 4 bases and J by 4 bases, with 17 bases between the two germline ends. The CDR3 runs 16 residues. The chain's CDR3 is CASSPFLNSSTGELFF. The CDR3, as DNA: TGTGCCAGCAGCCCCTTCCTTAATTCGAGCACCGGGGAGCTGTTTTTT.

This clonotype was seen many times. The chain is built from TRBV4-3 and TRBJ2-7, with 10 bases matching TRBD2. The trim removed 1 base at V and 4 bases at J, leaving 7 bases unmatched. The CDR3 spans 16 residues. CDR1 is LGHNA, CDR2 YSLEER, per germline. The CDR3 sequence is CASSQGTSGKYYEQYF. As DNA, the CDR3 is TGCGCCAGCAGCCAAGGGACTAGCGGAAAATATTACGAGCAGTACTTC.

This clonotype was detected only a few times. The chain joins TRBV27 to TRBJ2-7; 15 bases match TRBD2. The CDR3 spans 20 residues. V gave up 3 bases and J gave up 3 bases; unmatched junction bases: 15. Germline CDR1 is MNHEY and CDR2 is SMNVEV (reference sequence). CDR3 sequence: CASSLLGRTSGGAGVYEQYF. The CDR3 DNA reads TGTGCCAGCAGTTTGTTGGGCAGGACTAGCGGGGGGGCTGGGGTCTACGAGCAGTACTTC.

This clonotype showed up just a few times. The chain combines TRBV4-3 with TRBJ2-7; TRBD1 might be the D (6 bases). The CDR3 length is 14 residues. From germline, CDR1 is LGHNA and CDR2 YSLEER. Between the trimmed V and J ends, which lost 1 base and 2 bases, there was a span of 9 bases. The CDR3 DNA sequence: TGCGCCAGCAGCCAAGGGGACACCACCTACGAGCAGTACTTC. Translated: CASSQGDTTYEQYF.